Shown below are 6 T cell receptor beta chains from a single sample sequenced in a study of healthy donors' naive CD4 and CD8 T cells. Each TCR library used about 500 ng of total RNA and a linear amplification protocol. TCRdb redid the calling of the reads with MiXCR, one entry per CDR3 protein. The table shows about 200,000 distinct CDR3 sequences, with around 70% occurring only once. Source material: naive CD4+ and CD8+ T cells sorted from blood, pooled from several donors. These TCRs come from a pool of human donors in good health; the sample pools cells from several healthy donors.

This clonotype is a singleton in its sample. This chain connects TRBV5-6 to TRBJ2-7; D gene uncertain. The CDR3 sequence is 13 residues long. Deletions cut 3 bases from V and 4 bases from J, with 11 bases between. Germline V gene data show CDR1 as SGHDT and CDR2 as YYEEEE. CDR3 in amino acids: CASSWETRYEQYF. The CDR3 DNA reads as TGTGCCAGCAGCTGGGAAACGAGGTACGAGCAGTACTTC.

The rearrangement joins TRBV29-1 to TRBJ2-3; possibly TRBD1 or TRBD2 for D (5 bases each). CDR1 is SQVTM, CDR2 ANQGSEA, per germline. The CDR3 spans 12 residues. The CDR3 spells CNAEGLADTQYF. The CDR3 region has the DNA TGCAACGCCGAGGGGTTGGCAGATACGCAGTATTTT.

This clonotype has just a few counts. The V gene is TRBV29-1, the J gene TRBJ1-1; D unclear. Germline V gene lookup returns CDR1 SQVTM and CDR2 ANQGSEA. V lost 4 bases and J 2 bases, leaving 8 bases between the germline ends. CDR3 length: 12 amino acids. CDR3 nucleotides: TGCAGCGTTGCGTGGGTCAACACTGAAGCTTTCTTT. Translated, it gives CSVAWVNTEAFF.

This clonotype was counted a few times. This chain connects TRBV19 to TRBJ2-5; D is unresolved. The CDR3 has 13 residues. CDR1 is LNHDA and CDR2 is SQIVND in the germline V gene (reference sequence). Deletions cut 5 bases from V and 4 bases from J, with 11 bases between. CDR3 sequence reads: CASSSRTGETQYF. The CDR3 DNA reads TGTGCCAGTAGTTCGAGGACCGGAGAGACCCAGTACTTC.

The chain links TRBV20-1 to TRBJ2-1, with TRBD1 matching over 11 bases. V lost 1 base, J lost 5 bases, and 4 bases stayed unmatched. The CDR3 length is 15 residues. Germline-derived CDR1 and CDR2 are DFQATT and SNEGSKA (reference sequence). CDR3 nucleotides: TGCAGTGCTAGAGCACCGGGACAGGGGGACAATGAGCAGTTCTTC. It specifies CSARAPGQGDNEQFF.

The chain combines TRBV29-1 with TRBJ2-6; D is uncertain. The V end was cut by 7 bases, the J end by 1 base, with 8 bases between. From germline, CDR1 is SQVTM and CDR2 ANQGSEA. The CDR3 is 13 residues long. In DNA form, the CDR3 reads TGCAGCGCCTGGAAATCTGGGGCCAACGTCCTGACTTTC. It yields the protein CSAWKSGANVLTF. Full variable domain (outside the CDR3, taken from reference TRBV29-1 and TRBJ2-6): SAVISQKPSRDICQRGTSLTIQCQVDSQVTMMFWYRQQPGQSLTLIATANQGSEATYESGFVIDKFPISRPNLTFSTLTVSNMSPEDSSIYLCSAWKSGANVLTFGAGSRLTVL.